This record covers a single TCR beta chain. The data derive from a study of preoperative IRX-2 immunotherapy in early breast cancer. This sample's treatment: preoperative locoregional IRX-2 cytokine immunotherapy. Patients received preoperative, locoregional IRX-2 cytokine immunotherapy in a phase Ib study. Libraries were prepared by immunoSEQ multiplex PCR; TCRdb keeps only in-frame clonotypes and omits some of them. The sample records about 23,000 clones, 75% to 90% being singletons. Here the sequenced sample was tumor tissue, taken after IRX-2 immunotherapy. The TCR sequence derives from a human donor with breast cancer.

This CDR3 reads CASSQGGAGTGELFF. Here the CDR3 DNA reads TGTGCCAGCAGCCAAGGAGGGGCAGGCACCGGGGAGCTGTTTTTT. The J gene is TRBJ2-2, the V gene TRBV14, with D perhaps matching TRBD1 or TRBD2 (5 bases each). This CDR3 is built from 15 residues. CDR1 and CDR2 (germline): SGHDN, FVKESK. Trimming stripped 1 base from V and 4 bases from J, with 10 bases between.